The 15 T cell receptor beta chains presented below share a single source sample, sequenced in a study of glioma-infiltrating T cells. The iRepertoire nested amplicon-rescue multiplex PCR amplified TCR alpha and beta CDR3s from RNA. TCRdb re-called the multiplex PCR reads with MiXCR, one entry per CDR3 protein. Here the sample spans 300,000 to 450,000 distinct CDR3 sequences, 41% being singletons. Source material: glioma tissue, nonneoplastic brain tissue, or PBMCs (not recorded which). Source of these receptors: a human donor with low-grade glioma or glioblastoma, undergoing nonglioma brain surgery, or in good health (not recorded which).

The genes are TRBV15 and TRBJ2-1; TRBD1 is a possible D gene (6 bases). The CDR3 runs 15 residues. Trimming shortened V by 5 bases and J by 8 bases, and 19 bases separated the two germline ends. Looked up from germline, CDR1 is LNHNV and CDR2 is YYDKDF (reference sequence). The CDR3 protein is CATSGQGGARDEQFF. CDR3 nucleotide sequence: TGTGCCACCAGCGGCCAAGGGGGAGCAAGGGATGAGCAGTTCTTC.

V usage is TRBV5-1 and J usage is TRBJ2-1; 7 bases fit TRBD2. The J segment lost 5 bases and the V segment lost 4 bases, leaving 9 bases of the junction unmatched. The CDR3 covers 15 residues. Germline lookup yields CDR1 SGHRS and CDR2 YFSETQ. CDR3 sequence reads: CASSPVAGLDNEQFF. As DNA, the CDR3 is TGCGCCAGCAGCCCCGTAGCGGGTCTGGACAATGAGCAGTTCTTC.

This clonotype was seen just once. A much larger clone differs from this one at a single base, so this may be a read error. The chain is built from TRBV6-2 or TRBV6-3 and TRBJ1-2, with D possibly TRBD1 on 5 matching bases. The CDR3 runs 17 residues. Germline assignment: CDR1 MNHEY and CDR2 SVGEGT. The V end lost 4 bases, the J end lost 0 bases, and 18 bases lay between the germline ends. The CDR3 DNA is TGTGCCAGCAGTTGGGGACGTCTCCTGGGAGCTAACTATGGCTACACCTTC. Its translation is CASSWGRLLGANYGYTF.

This clonotype appeared a few times. The V gene is TRBV20-1, the J gene TRBJ2-5, with TRBD2 identical over 10 bases. CDR3 length: 15 amino acids. Trimming at V came to 5 bases and at J to 6 bases, leaving 12 bases not matched to a gene. Germline loops: CDR1 DFQATT, CDR2 SNEGSKA (reference sequence). CDR3 DNA: TGCAGTGCTGGGTTAGCGGGAGGCGGTAGGAAGACCCAGTACTTC. This codes for CSAGLAGGGRKTQYF.

The chain links TRBV4-3 to TRBJ2-7; TRBD2 matches 11 bases. Germline CDR1 LGHNA, CDR2 YSLEER. Trimming at V came to 1 base and at J to 0 bases, leaving 14 bases not matched to a gene. CDR3 length equals 20 residues. The CDR3 reads CASSQVYGTGLAGGSYEQYF. CDR3 DNA: TGCGCCAGCAGCCAAGTATACGGGACAGGCCTAGCGGGGGGCTCCTACGAGCAGTACTTC.

The V call is TRBV25-1, the J call TRBJ2-1; perhaps TRBD1 as D (6 bases). Per the germline V gene, CDR1 is MGHDK and CDR2 is SYGVNS. CDR3 length equals 14 residues. With 2 bases removed from V and 14 bases from J, the gap between germline ends came to 19 bases. The CDR3 sequence is CASSERGHQETKFF. In DNA form, the CDR3 reads TGTGCCAGCAGTGAAAGGGGACACCAAGAGACCAAGTTCTTC.

The chain employs TRBV6-1 and TRBJ2-3; tentatively, D is TRBD2 (6 bases). The CDR3 runs 15 residues. V lost 6 bases, J lost 10 bases, and 23 bases lay in between. From germline, CDR1 is MNHNS and CDR2 SASEGT. CDR3 protein: CASSSLGGSLPSQYF. The CDR3, as DNA: TGTGCCAGCAGCTCCCTGGGGGGTAGCCTTCCCTCGCAGTATTTT.

This chain links TRBV28 with TRBJ2-7; TRBD2 is a possible D gene (6 bases). The CDR3 covers 13 residues. The V end was cut by 10 bases, the J end by 1 base, with 14 bases between. Germline lookup yields CDR1 MDHEN and CDR2 SYDVKM. CDR3: CATFSGRSYEQYF. The CDR3 DNA is TGTGCCACCTTCTCAGGGAGGTCCTACGAGCAGTACTTC.

Note on this clonotype: This may arise from a read error, as a much more abundant clone is one base away. The chain combines TRBV20-1 with TRBJ2-2; 8 bases match TRBD2. Per germline, CDR1 DFQATT and CDR2 SNEGSKA (reference sequence). The CDR3 is made up of 17 amino acids. The CDR3 coding sequence is TGCAGTGCTAGAGTCCCAGAAGCGGGAGTTAGCACCGGGGAGCTGCTTTTT. Protein: CSARVPEAGVSTGELLF.

This clonotype was counted many times. The V and J genes are TRBV20-1 and TRBJ2-7; D not certain. CDR1 DFQATT and CDR2 SNEGSKA come from the germline V gene (reference sequence). This CDR3 region has 11 residues. The CDR3 DNA reads TGCGGCCCTAGTTCTTCGTACGAGCAGTACTTC. Translated, it gives CGPSSSYEQYF.

In regard to this clonotype: This sequence may be a read error, since a much larger clone differs from it by one base. J is TRBJ2-7 and V is TRBV5-1; D is unclear. This CDR3 spans 14 amino acids. The germline gives CDR1 SGHRS, CDR2 YFSETQ. The ends were cut back, 3 bases at V and 2 bases at J, with 12 bases in the middle. The CDR3 sequence is CASSSWTETYEQYF. DNA for the CDR3: TGCGCCAGCAGCTCATGGACGGAAACCTACGAGCAGTACTTC.

The chain links TRBV5-1 to TRBJ1-3; D not resolved. Germline loops: CDR1 SGHRS, CDR2 YFSETQ. V lost 0 bases, J lost 4 bases, and 8 bases lay in between. The CDR3 extends over 14 amino acids. For the CDR3, the DNA is TGCGCCAGCAGCTTGGAGGGAACAGGAAACACCATATATTTT. Its translation: CASSLEGTGNTIYF. Full variable domain (outside the CDR3, taken from reference TRBV5-1 and TRBJ1-3): KAGVTQTPRYLIKTRGQQVTLSCSPISGHRSVSWYQQTPGQGLQFLFEYFSETQRNKGNFPGRFSGRQFSNSRSEMNVSTLELGDSALYLCASSLEGTGNTIYFGEGSWLTVV.

The chain joins TRBV19 to TRBJ2-7; the D is unclear. V was cut by 0 bases and J by 1 base, with 10 bases left in between. Germline lookup yields CDR1 LNHDA and CDR2 SQIVND (reference sequence). The CDR3 spans 15 residues. CDR3 amino acids: CASSIEAGLSYEQYF. CDR3 DNA sequence: TGTGCCAGTAGTATAGAGGCCGGGCTATCCTACGAGCAGTACTTC.

The genes are TRBV18 and TRBJ2-7; 8 nucleotides align to TRBD2. Trimming cost V 6 bases and J 7 bases; bases outside gene matches: 14. This CDR3 is built from 15 residues. CDR1 is KGHSH, CDR2 LQKENI, per germline. The CDR3 spells CASSPATAGVQEQYF. Written as DNA, the CDR3 is TGTGCCAGCTCCCCTGCGACAGCGGGAGTACAAGAGCAGTACTTC.

The sample holds a few counts of this clonotype. The rearrangement joins TRBV27 to TRBJ1-1; no clear D. The germline CDR1 and CDR2 sequences are MNHEY and SMNVEV (reference sequence). V dropped 5 bases and J dropped 4 bases, with 17 bases sitting between them. CDR3 length: 15 amino acids. CDR3 region: CASSPSRIPGTEAFF. In DNA, the CDR3 is TGTGCCAGCAGTCCCTCCAGAATCCCGGGCACTGAAGCTTTCTTT.